The source of this TCR beta chain is a study of cytomegalovirus exposure and HLA in healthy donors. Primers included in the PCR were 60 Vbeta and 13 Jbeta primers. Using immunoSEQ multiplex PCR, the repertoire was profiled, and TCRdb retains in-frame clones only, with some absent. Here the sample spans 75,000 to 100,000 clones, 65% to 80% being singletons. Trimming left V 5 bases short and J 4 bases short, with 11 bases between. From germline, CDR1 is MNHNS and CDR2 SASEGT. CDR3 length: 13 residues. Sequenced material: PBMCs. The TCR comes from a female donor in good health and CMV-seropositive. The chain employs TRBV6-1 and TRBJ1-1; perhaps TRBD1 as D (5 bases). CDR3 sequence: CASSSLQVTEAFF. CDR3 coding DNA: TGTGCCAGCAGTAGCCTACAGGTCACTGAAGCTTTCTTT.